This T cell receptor beta chain was recovered during a study of early T cells in non-severe SARS-CoV-2 infection. Study-level background: Investigators sequenced bulk RNA drawn from unsorted whole blood, and chains remained unpaired.

V shed 0 bases and J shed 0 bases, with 6 bases lying between them. This CDR3 region has 15 residues. The germline V gene has CDR1 SGHRS and CDR2 YFSETQ. Individual cDNA molecules received unique molecular identifiers. MiXCR, run by TCRdb on the 5' RACE reads, gives a single entry per CDR3 protein. The data show 68,000 or so distinct CDR3 sequences, 10% to 15% seen once. Study conclusions and caveats: Clonotype matching in VDJdb favored anti-spike CD8 responses and did not capture private and CD4 specificities.

For this clonotype: Its matching antigen is unknown.

The chain links TRBV5-1 to TRBJ1-4; D is uncertain. The sequenced material came from whole blood. The sequence was collected from an adult who was a healthcare worker with PCR-confirmed SARS-CoV-2 infection or an uninfected control (not recorded which). The CDR3 bases are TGCGCCAGCAGCTTGGACGGTGCAACTAATGAAAAACTGTTTTTT. This sequence encodes CASSLDGATNEKLFF.